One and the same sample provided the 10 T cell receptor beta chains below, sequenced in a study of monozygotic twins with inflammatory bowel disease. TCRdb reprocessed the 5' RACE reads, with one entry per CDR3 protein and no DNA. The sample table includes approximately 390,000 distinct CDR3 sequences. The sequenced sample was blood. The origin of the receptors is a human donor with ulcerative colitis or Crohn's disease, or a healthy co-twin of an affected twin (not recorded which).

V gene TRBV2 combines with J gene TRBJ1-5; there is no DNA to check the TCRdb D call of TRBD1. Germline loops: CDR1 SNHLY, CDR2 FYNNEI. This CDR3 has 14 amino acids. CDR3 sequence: CASREQGWGQPQHF.

CDR3 amino acids: CATSLPLAYEQYF. This chain joins TRBV10-3 and TRBJ2-7; the TCRdb call, TRBD2, lacks DNA for checking. CDR1 is ENHRY, CDR2 SYGVKD, per germline. The CDR3 loop spans 13 amino acids.

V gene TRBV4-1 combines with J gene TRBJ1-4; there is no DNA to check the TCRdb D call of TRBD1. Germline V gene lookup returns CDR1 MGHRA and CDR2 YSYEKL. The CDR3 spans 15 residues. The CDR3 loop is CASSPQTGSNEKLFF.

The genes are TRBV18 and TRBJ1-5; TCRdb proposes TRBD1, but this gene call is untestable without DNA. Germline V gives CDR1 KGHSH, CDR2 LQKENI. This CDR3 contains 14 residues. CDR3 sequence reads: CASSPTGGSQPQHF.

Here the CDR3 reads CASSLQRGPTDTQYF. This chain uses TRBV5-1 with TRBJ2-3; TCRdb outputs TRBD1, but without DNA this stays unchecked. The CDR3 consists of 15 residues. The germline gives CDR1 SGHRS, CDR2 YFSETQ.

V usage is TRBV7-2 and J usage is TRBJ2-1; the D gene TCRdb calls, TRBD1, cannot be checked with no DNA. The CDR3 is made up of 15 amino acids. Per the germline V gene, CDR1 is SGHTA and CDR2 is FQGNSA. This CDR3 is CASSPPGQRLMKQFF.

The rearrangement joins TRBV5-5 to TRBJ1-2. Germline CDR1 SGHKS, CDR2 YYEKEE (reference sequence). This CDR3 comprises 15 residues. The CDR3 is CASSLVAEANYGYTF.

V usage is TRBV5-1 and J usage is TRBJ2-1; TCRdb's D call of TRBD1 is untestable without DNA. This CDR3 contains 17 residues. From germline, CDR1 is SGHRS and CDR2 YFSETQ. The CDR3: CASKPKTRDRAYNEQFF. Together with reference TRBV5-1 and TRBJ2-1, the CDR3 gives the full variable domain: KAGVTQTPRYLIKTRGQQVTLSCSPISGHRSVSWYQQTPGQGLQFLFEYFSETQRNKGNFPGRFSGRQFSNSRSEMNVSTLELGDSALYLCASKPKTRDRAYNEQFFGPGTRLTVL.

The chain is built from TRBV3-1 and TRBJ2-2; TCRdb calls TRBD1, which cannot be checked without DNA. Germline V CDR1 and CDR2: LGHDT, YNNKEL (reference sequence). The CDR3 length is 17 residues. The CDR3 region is CASSQDIRGARTGELFF.

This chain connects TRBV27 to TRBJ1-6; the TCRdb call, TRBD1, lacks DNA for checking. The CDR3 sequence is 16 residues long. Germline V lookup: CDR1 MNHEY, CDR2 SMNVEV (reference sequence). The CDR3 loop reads CASSLSVTGTGSPLHF.